This T cell receptor (beta chain) appears in the sequencing data of a study of cytomegalovirus exposure and HLA in healthy donors. Germline V lookup: CDR1 SEHNR, CDR2 FQNEAQ (reference sequence). V shed 5 bases and J 0 bases; nucleotides not matched to a gene: 5. CDR3 size: 15 residues. PCR amplification relied on 60 Vbeta primers (plus 13 Jbeta primers). The method was immunoSEQ multiplex PCR; TCRdb's version includes in-frame clones alone and lacks a portion of them. Of 150,000 to 200,000 clones in the sample, approximately 80% are singletons; the top ten hold less than 2.5%. The origin of this receptor is a male donor in good health and CMV-seronegative. The V call is TRBV7-9, the J call TRBJ1-1, with 8 bases that match TRBD1. The sequenced sample was PBMCs. DNA of the CDR3: TGTGCCAGCAGCCCCCGACAGGGGATGAACACTGAAGCTTTCTTT. This encodes CASSPRQGMNTEAFF.